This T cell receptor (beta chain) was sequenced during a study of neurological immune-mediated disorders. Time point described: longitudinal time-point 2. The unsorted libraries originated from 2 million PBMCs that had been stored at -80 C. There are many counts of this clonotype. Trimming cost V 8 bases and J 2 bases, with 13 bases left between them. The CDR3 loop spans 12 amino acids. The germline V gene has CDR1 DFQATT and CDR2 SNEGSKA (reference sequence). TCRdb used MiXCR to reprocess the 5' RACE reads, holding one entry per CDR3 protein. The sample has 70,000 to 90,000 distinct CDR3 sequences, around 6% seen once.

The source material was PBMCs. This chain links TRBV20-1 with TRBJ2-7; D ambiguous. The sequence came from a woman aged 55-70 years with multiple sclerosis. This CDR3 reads CSISAPAYEQYF. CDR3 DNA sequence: TGCAGTATTTCGGCCCCTGCCTACGAGCAGTACTTC.